Included here is one TCR beta chain sequence, with context. Its target is not known. CDR1 SEHNR and CDR2 FQNEAQ come from the germline V gene (reference sequence). Trimming removed 4 bases from V and 7 bases from J, with 24 bases in between. This CDR3 has 17 amino acids. This specimen comes from a study of Ad26.COV2.S vaccination and SARS-CoV-2 variants. Study-wide background: In the COV1001 trial, the donor was in the Ad26.COV2.S arm.

Noted treatment: approximately 18 received Ad26.COV2.S at low or high dose, single or two shots; five or six received placebo; per-sample allocation not given. All samples were drawn on day 63, counting from the first vaccine or placebo injection. Sequencing used immunoSEQ multiplex PCR; TCRdb keeps in-frame clones, though not all of them. The repertoire holds roughly 700,000 clones, more than 70% seen once, with around 1.4% in the top ten. General study findings and limits: Breadth of non-spike TCRs did not differ between vaccinees and placebo recipients. Spike-specific TCR breadth in vaccine recipients exceeded that seen in placebo recipients.

Sequenced material: peripheral blood, taken in a trial of Ad26.COV2.S vaccine versus placebo. This clonotype originated in a person aged 18 to 65 who received the Ad26.COV2.S COVID-19 vaccine or a placebo. This chain connects TRBV7-9 to TRBJ2-3; D may correspond to TRBD1 or TRBD2 (5 bases each). The CDR3 nucleotides read TGTGCCAGCAGCTCGGGACCAAACTCCGGCGGCCTGAATACGCAGTATTTT. Amino acids: CASSSGPNSGGLNTQYF.